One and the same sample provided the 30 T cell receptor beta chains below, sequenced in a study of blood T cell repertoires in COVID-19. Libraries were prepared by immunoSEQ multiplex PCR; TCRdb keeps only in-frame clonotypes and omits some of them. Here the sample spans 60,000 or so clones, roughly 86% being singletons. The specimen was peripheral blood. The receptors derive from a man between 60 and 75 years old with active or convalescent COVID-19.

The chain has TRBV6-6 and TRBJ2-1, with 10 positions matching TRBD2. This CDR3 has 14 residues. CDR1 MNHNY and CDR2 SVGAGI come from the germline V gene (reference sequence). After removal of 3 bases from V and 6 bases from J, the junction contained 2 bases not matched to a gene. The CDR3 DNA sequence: TGTGCCAGCAGTTATCTAGCGGGAGTCAATGAGCAGTTCTTC. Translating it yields CASSYLAGVNEQFF.

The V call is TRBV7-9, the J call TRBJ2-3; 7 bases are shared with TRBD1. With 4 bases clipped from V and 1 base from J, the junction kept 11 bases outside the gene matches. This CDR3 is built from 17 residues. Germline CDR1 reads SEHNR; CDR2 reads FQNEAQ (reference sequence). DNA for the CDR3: TGTGCCAGCAGCTACCTGAGGCAGGGGGAAGGCACAGATACGCAGTATTTT. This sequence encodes CASSYLRQGEGTDTQYF.

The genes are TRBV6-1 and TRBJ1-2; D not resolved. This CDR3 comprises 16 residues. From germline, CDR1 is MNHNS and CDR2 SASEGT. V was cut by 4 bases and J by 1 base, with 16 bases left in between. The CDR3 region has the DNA TGTGCCAGCAGTGCTCACTCCGTGGAGAGTAACTATGGCTACACCTTC. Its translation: CASSAHSVESNYGYTF.

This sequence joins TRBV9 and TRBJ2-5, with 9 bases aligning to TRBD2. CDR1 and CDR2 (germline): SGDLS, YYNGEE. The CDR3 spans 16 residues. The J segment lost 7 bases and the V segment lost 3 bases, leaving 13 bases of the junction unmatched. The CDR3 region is CASSEAAGGSTGTQYF. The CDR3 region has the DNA TGTGCCAGCAGCGAGGCAGCGGGAGGCTCGACAGGGACCCAGTACTTC.

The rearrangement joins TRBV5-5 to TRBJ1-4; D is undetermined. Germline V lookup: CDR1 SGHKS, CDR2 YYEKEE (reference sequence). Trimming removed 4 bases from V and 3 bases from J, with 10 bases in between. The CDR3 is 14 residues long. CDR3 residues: CASSAMGANEKLFF. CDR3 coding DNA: TGTGCCAGCAGCGCCATGGGAGCTAATGAAAAACTGTTTTTT. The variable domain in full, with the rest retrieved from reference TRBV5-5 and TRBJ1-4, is DAGVTQSPTHLIKTRGQQVTLRCSPISGHKSVSWYQQVLGQGPQFIFQYYEKEERGRGNFPDRFSARQFPNYSSELNVNALLLGDSALYLCASSAMGANEKLFFGSGTQLSVL.

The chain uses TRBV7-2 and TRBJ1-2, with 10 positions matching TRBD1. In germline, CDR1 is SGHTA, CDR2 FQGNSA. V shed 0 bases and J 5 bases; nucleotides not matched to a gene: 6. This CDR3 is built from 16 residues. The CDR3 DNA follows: TGTGCCAGCAGCTTAGCCTCCGGACAGGGGGTATATGGCTACACCTTC. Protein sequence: CASSLASGQGVYGYTF.

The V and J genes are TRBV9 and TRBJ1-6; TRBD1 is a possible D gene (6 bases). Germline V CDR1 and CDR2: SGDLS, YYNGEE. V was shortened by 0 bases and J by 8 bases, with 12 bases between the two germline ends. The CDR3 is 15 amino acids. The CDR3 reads CASSVAEGGYSPLHF. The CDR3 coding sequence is TGTGCCAGCAGCGTAGCTGAGGGGGGGTATTCACCCCTCCACTTT.

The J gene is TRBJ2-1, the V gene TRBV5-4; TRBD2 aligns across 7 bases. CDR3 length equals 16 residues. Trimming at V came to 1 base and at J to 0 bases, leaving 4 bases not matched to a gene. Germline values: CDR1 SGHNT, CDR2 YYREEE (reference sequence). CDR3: CASSLSGKRSYNEQFF. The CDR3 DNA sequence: TGTGCCAGCAGCTTGAGCGGGAAGCGCTCCTACAATGAGCAGTTCTTC.

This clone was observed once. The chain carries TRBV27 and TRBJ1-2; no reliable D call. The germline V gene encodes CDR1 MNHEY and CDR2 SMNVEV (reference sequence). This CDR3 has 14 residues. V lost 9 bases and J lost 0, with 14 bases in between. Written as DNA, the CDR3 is TGTGCCAGTCATCGTCGAGGCTCTAACTATGGCTACACCTTC. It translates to CASHRRGSNYGYTF.

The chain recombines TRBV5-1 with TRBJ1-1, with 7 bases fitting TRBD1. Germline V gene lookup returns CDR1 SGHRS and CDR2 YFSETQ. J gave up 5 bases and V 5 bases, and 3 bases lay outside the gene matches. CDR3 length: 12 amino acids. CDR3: CASRRGQTEAFF. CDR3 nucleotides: TGCGCCAGCAGGAGGGGGCAGACTGAAGCTTTCTTT.

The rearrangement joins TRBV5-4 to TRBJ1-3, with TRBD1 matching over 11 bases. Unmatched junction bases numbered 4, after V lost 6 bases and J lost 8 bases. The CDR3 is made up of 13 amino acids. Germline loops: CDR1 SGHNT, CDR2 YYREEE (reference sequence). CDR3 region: CASKGTGGDTIYF. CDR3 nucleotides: TGTGCCAGCAAAGGGACAGGGGGAGACACCATATATTTT.

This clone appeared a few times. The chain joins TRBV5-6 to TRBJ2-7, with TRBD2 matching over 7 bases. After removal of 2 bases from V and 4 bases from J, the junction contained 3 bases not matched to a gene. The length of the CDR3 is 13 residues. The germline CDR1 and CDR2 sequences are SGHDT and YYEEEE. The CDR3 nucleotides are TGTGCCAGCAGCTTAGCGGGGTGGTACGAGCAGTACTTC. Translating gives CASSLAGWYEQYF.

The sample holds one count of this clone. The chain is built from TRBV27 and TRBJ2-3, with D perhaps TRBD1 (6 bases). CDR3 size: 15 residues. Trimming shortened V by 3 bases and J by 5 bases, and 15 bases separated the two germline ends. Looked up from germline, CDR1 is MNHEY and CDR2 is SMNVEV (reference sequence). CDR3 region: CASSFRGKGEDTQYF. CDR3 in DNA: TGTGCCAGCAGTTTCCGAGGAAAGGGGGAAGATACGCAGTATTTT.

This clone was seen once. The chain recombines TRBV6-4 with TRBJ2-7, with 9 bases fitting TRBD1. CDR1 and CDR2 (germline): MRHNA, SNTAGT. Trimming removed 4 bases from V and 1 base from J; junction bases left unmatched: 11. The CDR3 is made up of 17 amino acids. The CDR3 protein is CASSAARDREGSYEQYF. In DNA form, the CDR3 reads TGTGCCAGCAGTGCCGCTAGGGACAGGGAGGGGTCCTACGAGCAGTACTTC.

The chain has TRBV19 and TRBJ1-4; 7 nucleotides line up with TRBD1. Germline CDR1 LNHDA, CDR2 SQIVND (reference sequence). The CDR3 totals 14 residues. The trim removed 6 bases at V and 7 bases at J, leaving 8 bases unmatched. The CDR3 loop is CASSRDSSFEKLFF. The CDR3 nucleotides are TGTGCCAGTAGCCGGGACAGCTCATTTGAAAAACTGTTTTTT. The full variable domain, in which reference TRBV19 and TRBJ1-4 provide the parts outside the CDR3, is DGGITQSPKYLFRKEGQNVTLSCEQNLNHDAMYWYRQDPGQGLRLIYYSQIVNDFQKGDIAEGYSVSREKKESFPLTVTSAQKNPTAFYLCASSRDSSFEKLFFGSGTQLSVL.

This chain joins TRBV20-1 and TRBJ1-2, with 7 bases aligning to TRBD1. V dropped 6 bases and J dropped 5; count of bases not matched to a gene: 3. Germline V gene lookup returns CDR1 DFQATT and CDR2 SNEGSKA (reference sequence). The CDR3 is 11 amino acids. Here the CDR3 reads CSASGGYGYTF. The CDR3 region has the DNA TGCAGTGCCTCAGGGGGTTATGGCTACACCTTC.

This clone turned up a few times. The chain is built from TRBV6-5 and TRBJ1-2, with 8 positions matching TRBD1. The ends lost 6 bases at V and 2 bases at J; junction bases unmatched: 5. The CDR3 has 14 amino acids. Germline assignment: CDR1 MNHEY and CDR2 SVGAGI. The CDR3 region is CASRGDRWNYGYTF. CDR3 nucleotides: TGTGCCAGCAGGGGGGACAGGTGGAACTATGGCTACACCTTC.

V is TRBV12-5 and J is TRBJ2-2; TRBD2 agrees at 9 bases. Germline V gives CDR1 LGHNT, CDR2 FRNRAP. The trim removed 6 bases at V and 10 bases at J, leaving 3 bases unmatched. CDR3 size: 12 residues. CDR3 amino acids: CASGVAGEELFF. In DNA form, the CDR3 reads TGTGCTAGTGGGGTAGCGGGGGAGGAGCTGTTTTTT. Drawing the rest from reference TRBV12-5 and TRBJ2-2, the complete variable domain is DARVTQTPRHKVTEMGQEVTMRCQPILGHNTVFWYRQTMMQGLELLAYFRNRAPLDDSGMPKDRFSAEMPDATLATLKIQPSEPRDSAVYFCASGVAGEELFFGEGSRLTVL.

This CDR3 is CASSASRGHSAEAFF. Here the CDR3 DNA reads TGTGCCAGCAGCGCATCCAGGGGGCACAGCGCTGAAGCTTTCTTT. The J gene is TRBJ1-1, the V gene TRBV5-6; TRBD1 matches 8 bases. The CDR3 is 15 amino acids. After removal of 4 bases from V and 6 bases from J, the junction contained 11 bases not matched to a gene. Germline V gene lookup returns CDR1 SGHDT and CDR2 YYEEEE.

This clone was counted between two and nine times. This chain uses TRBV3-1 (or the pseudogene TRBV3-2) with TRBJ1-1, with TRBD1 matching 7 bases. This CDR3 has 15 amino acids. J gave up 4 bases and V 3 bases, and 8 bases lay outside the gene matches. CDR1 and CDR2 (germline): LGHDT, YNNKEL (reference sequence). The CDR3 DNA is TGTGCCAGCAGCCATCCTGACAGGGTTAGCACTGAAGCTTTCTTT. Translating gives CASSHPDRVSTEAFF.

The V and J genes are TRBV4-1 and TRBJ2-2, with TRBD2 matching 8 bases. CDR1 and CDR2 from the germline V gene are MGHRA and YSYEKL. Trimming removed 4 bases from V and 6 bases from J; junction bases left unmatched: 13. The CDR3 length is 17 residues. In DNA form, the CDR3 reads TGCGCCAGCAGCCTAAGTGTCGGGGGGGGCACCCCCGGGGAGCTGTTTTTT. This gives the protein CASSLSVGGGTPGELFF.

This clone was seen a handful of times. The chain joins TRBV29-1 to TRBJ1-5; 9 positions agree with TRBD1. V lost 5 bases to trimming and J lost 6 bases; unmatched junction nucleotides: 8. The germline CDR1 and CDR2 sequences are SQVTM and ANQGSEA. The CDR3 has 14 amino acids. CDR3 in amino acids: CSVRWTGDGQPQHF. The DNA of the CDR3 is TGCAGCGTTAGATGGACAGGGGATGGTCAGCCCCAGCATTTT.

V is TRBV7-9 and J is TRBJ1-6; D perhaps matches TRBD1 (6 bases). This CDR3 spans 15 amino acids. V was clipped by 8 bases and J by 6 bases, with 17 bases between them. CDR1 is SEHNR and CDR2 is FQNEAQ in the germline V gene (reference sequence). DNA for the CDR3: TGTGCCAGCGCTGGAGTTCGACAGGCTAATTCACCCCTCCACTTT. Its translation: CASAGVRQANSPLHF. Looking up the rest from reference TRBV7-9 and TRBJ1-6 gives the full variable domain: DTGVSQNPRHKITKRGQNVTFRCDPISEHNRLYWYRQTLGQGPEFLTYFQNEAQLEKSRLLSDRFSAERPKGSFSTLEIQRTEQGDSAMYLCASAGVRQANSPLHFGNGTRLTVT.

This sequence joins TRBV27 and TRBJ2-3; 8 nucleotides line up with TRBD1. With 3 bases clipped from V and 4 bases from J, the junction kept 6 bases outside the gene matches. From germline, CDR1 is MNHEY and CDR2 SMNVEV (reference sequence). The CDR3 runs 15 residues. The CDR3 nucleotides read TGTGCCAGCAGTTTGGACGGACAGGGATCAGATACGCAGTATTTT. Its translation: CASSLDGQGSDTQYF.

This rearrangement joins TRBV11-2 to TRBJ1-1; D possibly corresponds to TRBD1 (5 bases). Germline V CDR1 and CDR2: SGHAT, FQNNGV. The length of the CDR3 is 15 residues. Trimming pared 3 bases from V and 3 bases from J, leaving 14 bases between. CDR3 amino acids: CASSLTQGSYTEAFF. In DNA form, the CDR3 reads TGTGCCAGCAGCTTGACGCAGGGCAGCTACACTGAAGCTTTCTTT.

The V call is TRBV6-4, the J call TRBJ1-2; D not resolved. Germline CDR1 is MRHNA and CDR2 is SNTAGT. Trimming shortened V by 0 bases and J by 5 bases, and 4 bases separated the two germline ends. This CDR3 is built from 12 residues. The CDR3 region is CASSDSSYGYTF. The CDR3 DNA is TGTGCCAGCAGTGACTCGAGTTATGGCTACACCTTC.

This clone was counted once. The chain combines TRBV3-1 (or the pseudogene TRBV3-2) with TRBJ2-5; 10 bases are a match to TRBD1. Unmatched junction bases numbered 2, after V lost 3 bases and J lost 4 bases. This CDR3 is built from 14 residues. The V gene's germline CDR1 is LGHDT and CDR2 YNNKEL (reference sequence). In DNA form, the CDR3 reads TGTGCCAGCAGCCACGGGACAGGGGTAGAGACCCAGTACTTC. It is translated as CASSHGTGVETQYF.

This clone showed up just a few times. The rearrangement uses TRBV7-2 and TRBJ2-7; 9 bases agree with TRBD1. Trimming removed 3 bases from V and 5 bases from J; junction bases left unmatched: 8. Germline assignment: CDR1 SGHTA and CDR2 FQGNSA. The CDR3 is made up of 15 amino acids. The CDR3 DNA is TGTGCCAGCAGCTTTTCCGGACAGGGGTTAAACGAGCAGTACTTC. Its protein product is CASSFSGQGLNEQYF.

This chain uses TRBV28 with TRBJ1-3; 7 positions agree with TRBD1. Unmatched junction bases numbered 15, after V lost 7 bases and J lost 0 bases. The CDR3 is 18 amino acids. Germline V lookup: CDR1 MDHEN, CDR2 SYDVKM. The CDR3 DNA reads TGTGCCAGCAACCCGACAGGGCCGATCTCTCTCTCTGGAAACACCATATATTTT. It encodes CASNPTGPISLSGNTIYF.

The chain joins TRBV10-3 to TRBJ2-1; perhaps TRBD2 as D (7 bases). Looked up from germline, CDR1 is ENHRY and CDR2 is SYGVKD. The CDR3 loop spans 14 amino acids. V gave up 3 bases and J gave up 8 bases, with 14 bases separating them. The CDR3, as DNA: TGTGCCATCAGTGACTTTACGGGGGGCGATGAGCAGTTCTTC. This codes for CAISDFTGGDEQFF.